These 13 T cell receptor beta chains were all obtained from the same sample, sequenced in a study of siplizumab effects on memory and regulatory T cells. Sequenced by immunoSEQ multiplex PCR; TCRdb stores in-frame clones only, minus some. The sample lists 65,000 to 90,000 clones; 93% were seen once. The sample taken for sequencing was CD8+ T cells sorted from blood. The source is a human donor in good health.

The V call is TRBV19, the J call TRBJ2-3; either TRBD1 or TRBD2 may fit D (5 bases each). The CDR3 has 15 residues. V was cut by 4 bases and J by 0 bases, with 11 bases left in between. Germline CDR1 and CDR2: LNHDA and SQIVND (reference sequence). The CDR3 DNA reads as TGTGCCAGTAGTACAACGGGGCTTAGCACAGATACGCAGTATTTT. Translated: CASSTTGLSTDTQYF.

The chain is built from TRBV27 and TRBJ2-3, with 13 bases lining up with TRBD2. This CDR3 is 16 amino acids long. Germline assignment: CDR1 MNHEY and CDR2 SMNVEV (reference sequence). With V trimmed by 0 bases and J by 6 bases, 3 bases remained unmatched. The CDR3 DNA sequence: TGTGCCAGCAGTTTATCCGGGACTAGCGGGGCGGATACGCAGTATTTT. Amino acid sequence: CASSLSGTSGADTQYF.

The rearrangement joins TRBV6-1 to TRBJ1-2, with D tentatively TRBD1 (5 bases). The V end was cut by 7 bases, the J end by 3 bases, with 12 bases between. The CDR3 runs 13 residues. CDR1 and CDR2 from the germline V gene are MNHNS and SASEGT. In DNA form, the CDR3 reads TGTGCCAGCAACGAAAGGGGAGACTATGGCTACACCTTC. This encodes CASNERGDYGYTF.

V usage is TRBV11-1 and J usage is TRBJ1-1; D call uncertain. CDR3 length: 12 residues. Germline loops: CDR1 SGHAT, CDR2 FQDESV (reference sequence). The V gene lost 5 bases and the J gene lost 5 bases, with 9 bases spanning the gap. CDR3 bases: TGTGCCAGCAGCGCACGAGGGACTGAAGCTTTCTTT. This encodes CASSARGTEAFF.

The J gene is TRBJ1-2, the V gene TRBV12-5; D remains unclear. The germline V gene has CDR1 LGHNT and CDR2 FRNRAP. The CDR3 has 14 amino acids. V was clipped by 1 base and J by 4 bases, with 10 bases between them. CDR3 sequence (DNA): TGTGCTAGTGGTTTGGGTGCGGGTGTCTATGGCTACACCTTC. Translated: CASGLGAGVYGYTF.

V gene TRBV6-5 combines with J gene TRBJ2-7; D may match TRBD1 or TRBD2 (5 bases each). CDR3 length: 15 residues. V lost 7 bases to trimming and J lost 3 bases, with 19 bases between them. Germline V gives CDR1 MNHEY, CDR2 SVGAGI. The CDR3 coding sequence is TGTGCCAGCATCCTCAGACCGGGACCAGACTACGAGCAGTACTTC. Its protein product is CASILRPGPDYEQYF.

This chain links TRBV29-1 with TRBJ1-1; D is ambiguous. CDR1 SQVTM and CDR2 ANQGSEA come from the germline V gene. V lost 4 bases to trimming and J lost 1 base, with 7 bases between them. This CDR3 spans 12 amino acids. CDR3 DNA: TGCAGCGTTGTAGGGAGGAACACTGAAGCTTTCTTT. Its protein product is CSVVGRNTEAFF.

CDR3 nucleotide sequence: TGTGCCAGCAGTGAAGGAGGCTACACCTTC. It translates to CASSEGGYTF. This chain connects TRBV2 to TRBJ1-2; no clear D. The CDR3 has 10 amino acids. CDR1 and CDR2 from the germline V gene are SNHLY and FYNNEI. V lost 1 base and J lost 8, with 2 bases in between.

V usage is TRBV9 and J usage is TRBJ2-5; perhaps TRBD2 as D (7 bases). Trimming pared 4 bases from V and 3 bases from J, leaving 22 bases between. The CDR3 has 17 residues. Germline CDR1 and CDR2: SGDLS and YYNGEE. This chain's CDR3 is CASSITPGRGLKETQYF. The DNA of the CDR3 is TGTGCCAGCAGCATAACTCCGGGGCGGGGGCTAAAAGAGACCCAGTACTTC.

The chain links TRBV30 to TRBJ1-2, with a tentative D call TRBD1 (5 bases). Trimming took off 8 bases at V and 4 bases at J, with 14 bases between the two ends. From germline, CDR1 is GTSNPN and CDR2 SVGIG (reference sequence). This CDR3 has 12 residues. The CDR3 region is CAGGEVFYGYTF. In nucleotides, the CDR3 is TGTGCCGGGGGGGAAGTATTCTATGGCTACACCTTC.

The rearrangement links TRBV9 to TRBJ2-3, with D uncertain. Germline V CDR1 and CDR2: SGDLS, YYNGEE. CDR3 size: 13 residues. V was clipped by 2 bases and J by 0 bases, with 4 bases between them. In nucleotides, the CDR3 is TGTGCCAGCAGCGTCGGCAGCACAGATACGCAGTATTTT. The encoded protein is CASSVGSTDTQYF.

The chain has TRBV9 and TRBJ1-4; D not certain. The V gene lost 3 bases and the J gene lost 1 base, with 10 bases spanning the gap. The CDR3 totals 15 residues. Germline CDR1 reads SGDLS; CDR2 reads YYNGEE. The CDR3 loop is CASSAQSETNEKLFF. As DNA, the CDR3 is TGTGCCAGCAGCGCACAGTCAGAAACTAATGAAAAACTGTTTTTT.

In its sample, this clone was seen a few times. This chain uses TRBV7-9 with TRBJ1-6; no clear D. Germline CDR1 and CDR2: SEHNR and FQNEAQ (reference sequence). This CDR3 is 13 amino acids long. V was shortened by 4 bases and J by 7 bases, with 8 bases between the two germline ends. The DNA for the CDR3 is TGTGCCAGCAGCTATGGTGTGAATTCACCCCTCCACTTT. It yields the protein CASSYGVNSPLHF.